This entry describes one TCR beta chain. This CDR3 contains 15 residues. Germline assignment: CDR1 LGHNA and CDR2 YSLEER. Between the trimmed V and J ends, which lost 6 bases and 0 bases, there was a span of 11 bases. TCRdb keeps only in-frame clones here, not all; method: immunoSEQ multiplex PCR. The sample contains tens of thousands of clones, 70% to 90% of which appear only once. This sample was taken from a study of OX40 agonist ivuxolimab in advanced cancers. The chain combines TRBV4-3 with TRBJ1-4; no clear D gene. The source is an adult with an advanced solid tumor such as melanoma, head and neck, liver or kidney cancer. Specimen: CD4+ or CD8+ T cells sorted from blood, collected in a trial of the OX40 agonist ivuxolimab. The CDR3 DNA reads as TGCGCCAGCAGGTCGAGACGGGCAACTAATGAAAAACTGTTTTTT. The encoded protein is CASRSRRATNEKLFF.